The rows below give T cell receptor beta chains drawn from one sample of a study of OX40 agonist ivuxolimab in advanced cancers. The repertoire was sequenced with immunoSEQ multiplex PCR; TCRdb's copy has only in-frame clones and lacks some. Among tens of thousands of clones listed, approximately 90% were seen once. The sequencing used CD4+ or CD8+ T cells sorted from blood, collected in a trial of the OX40 agonist ivuxolimab. The receptors were gathered from an adult with an advanced solid tumor such as melanoma, head and neck, liver or kidney cancer. Each CDR3 is given with its conserved first and last residue. D genes are given only for firm matches. The size entry is marked missing in some rows and otherwise reads once, few, many or a size class.

J gene	D gene	clone size	V gene	CDR3 protein	CDR3 DNA
TRBJ2-1	-	-	TRBV6-4	CASSDRGAAYNEQFF	TGTGCCAGCAGTGATCGGGGGGCTGCCTACAATGAGCAGTTCTTC
TRBJ2-1	-	-	TRBV7-2	CASSPGTYNEQFF	TGTGCCAGCAGCCCCGGGACTTACAATGAGCAGTTCTTC
TRBJ2-5	-	-	TRBV7-2	CASSLGVVWDKGGETQYF	TGTGCCAGCAGCTTGGGGGTGGTGTGGGACAAGGGAGGGGAGACCCAGTACTTC
TRBJ2-1	-	-	TRBV6-5	CASSPEYNNEQFF	TGTGCCAGCAGCCCCGAGTACAACAATGAGCAGTTCTTC
TRBJ2-2	TRBD2	-	TRBV4-2	CASSRAASGGAGGELFF	TGTGCCAGCAGCCGAGCGGCTAGCGGGGGGGCTGGCGGGGAGCTGTTTTTT
TRBJ1-1	-	-	TRBV6-5	CASSYGPRGTEAFF	TGTGCCAGCAGTTACGGCCCACGAGGAACTGAAGCTTTCTTT
TRBJ2-7	-	-	TRBV7-9	CASSLALRRGAYEQYF	TGTGCCAGCAGCTTAGCGCTACGGCGGGGCGCCTACGAGCAGTACTTC
TRBJ1-5	-	-	TRBV19	CATSISGGSNQPQHF	TGTGCCACCTCCATCTCCGGGGGATCGAATCAGCCCCAGCATTTT
TRBJ2-5	TRBD2	-	TRBV5-1	CASSFSGTPQETQYF	TGCGCCAGCAGCTTTAGCGGGACCCCCCAAGAGACCCAGTACTTC
TRBJ2-3	-	-	TRBV10-3	CAIKSSADTQYF	TGTGCCATCAAAAGTAGCGCAGATACGCAGTATTTT
TRBJ2-1	-	-	TRBV9	CASSVLSNEQFF	TGTGCCAGCAGCGTCCTGAGCAATGAGCAGTTCTTC
TRBJ2-3	TRBD2	-	TRBV6-1	CASSYLGGAADTQYF	TGTGCCAGCAGCTATCTCGGGGGGGCCGCAGATACGCAGTATTTT
TRBJ1-2	TRBD1	once	TRBV29-1	CSVGQGANYGYTF	TGCAGCGTTGGACAGGGGGCTAACTATGGCTACACCTTC
TRBJ1-1	-	few	TRBV12-5	CASRDNTNTEAFF	TGTGCTAGTAGGGACAACACGAACACTGAAGCTTTCTTT
TRBJ1-4	-	-	TRBV27	CASSIGVGKLFF	TGTGCCAGCAGTATCGGGGTGGGAAAACTGTTTTTT
TRBJ2-1	-	-	TRBV6-5	CASSYGGHNEQFF	TGTGCCAGCAGTTACGGGGGGCACAATGAGCAGTTCTTC
TRBJ2-3	TRBD1	-	TRBV18	CASSLRTGSSTDTQYF	TGTGCCAGCTCACTACGGACAGGGTCCAGCACAGATACGCAGTATTTT
TRBJ1-2	-	once	TRBV29-1	CSVFGGGYTF	TGCAGCGTTTTCGGGGGTGGCTACACCTTC
TRBJ2-7	-	once	TRBV5-4	CASAGSPGVSYEQYF	TGTGCCAGCGCAGGATCCCCGGGGGTCTCCTACGAGCAGTACTTC
TRBJ1-1	-	-	TRBV5-1	CASSLRYEQPTEAFF	TGCGCCAGCAGCCTCCGATACGAGCAACCCACTGAAGCTTTCTTT
TRBJ2-6	TRBD1	-	TRBV7-8	CASSTNDRGLSGANVLTF	TGTGCCAGCAGCACAAACGACAGGGGGCTATCTGGGGCCAACGTCCTGACTTTC
TRBJ2-3	-	-	TRBV30	CAWSVPGIMDTQYF	TGTGCCTGGAGTGTACCGGGGATTATGGATACGCAGTATTTT
TRBJ1-2	-	once	TRBV9	CASSVARGGYTF	TGTGCCAGCAGCGTAGCTCGGGGAGGCTACACCTTC
TRBJ2-3	-	-	TRBV6-1	CASSSWGILADTQYF	TGTGCCAGCAGTTCATGGGGGATCTTGGCAGATACGCAGTATTTT
TRBJ2-1	-	-	TRBV2	CASFRRVTGDEQFF	TGTGCCAGTTTTCGAAGGGTTACCGGCGATGAGCAGTTCTTC
TRBJ1-6	TRBD1	-	TRBV30	CACHGAGTVNNSPLHF	TGTGCCTGCCATGGGGCCGGGACAGTAAATAATTCACCCCTCCACTTT
TRBJ1-2	TRBD1	-	TRBV5-1	CASRFGTGNNGYTF	TGCGCCAGCAGATTCGGGACAGGGAATAATGGCTACACCTTC
TRBJ2-1	-	-	TRBV16	CASSQTILSNEQFF	TGTGCCAGCAGCCAAACAATCCTGAGCAATGAGCAGTTCTTC
TRBJ1-1	-	-	TRBV7-2	CASSFLSLNTEAFF	TGTGCCAGCAGCTTCCTTTCATTGAACACTGAAGCTTTCTTT
TRBJ2-3	TRBD1	once	TRBV6-1	CASISGGADTDTQYF	TGTGCCAGCATATCAGGGGGCGCAGACACAGATACGCAGTATTTT
TRBJ2-3	-	-	TRBV6-1	CASSDGPGQPTLSTDTQYF	TGTGCCAGCAGTGACGGGCCCGGACAGCCGACTCTAAGCACAGATACGCAGTATTTT
TRBJ1-6	-	-	TRBV9	CASSPREGLSPLHF	TGTGCCAGCAGCCCTCGGGAGGGCCTTTCACCCCTCCACTTT
TRBJ2-7	TRBD1	once	TRBV10-3	CAISADRGVMYEQYF	TGTGCCATCAGCGCGGACAGGGGGGTCATGTACGAGCAGTACTTC
TRBJ1-1	TRBD1	-	TRBV29-1	CSARDRVGSTEAFF	TGCAGCGCCCGGGACAGGGTAGGAAGCACTGAAGCTTTCTTT
TRBJ1-5	-	few	TRBV7-3	CASSEDRNQPQHF	TGTGCCAGCAGCGAAGACAGGAATCAGCCCCAGCATTTT
TRBJ2-3	TRBD2	-	TRBV9	CASSPQGLAGGRTDTQYF	TGTGCCAGCAGCCCTCAGGGACTAGCGGGGGGTCGCACAGATACGCAGTATTTT
TRBJ2-5	-	-	TRBV5-6	CASSFMEGETQYF	TGTGCCAGCAGCTTTATGGAGGGGGAGACCCAGTACTTC
TRBJ2-1	-	-	TRBV5-6	CASSSGRYYNEQFF	TGTGCCAGCAGCTCGGGACGGTACTACAATGAGCAGTTCTTC
TRBJ1-5	TRBD1	-	TRBV12-5	CATSVYGTVNQPQHF	TGTGCTACTTCGGTTTACGGGACAGTTAATCAGCCCCAGCATTTT
TRBJ2-1	-	-	TRBV11-2	CASSTRTSYNEQFF	TGTGCCAGCAGCACCAGAACCTCCTACAATGAGCAGTTCTTC
TRBJ2-5	-	once	TRBV5-1	CASSLAGGSETQYF	TGCGCCAGCAGCTTGGCTGGGGGTTCGGAGACCCAGTACTTC
TRBJ2-7	-	-	TRBV7-8	CASSSGGTAYEQYF	TGTGCCAGCAGTTCCGGAGGGACAGCCTACGAGCAGTACTTC
TRBJ2-7	TRBD1	-	TRBV29-1	CSVSGTGDEQYF	TGCAGCGTTTCTGGGACAGGGGACGAGCAGTACTTC
TRBJ1-3	TRBD1	-	TRBV4-2	CASSQDLPSTGGQSNTIYF	TGTGCCAGCAGCCAAGATCTCCCTTCGACAGGGGGCCAAAGTAACACCATATATTTT
TRBJ2-5	TRBD2	-	TRBV11-2	CASRPTGTSGGKQYF	TGTGCCAGCAGACCTACCGGGACTAGCGGGGGGAAGCAGTACTTC
TRBJ2-2	TRBD2	-	TRBV11-2	CASSSPGRRGSTGELFF	TGTGCCAGCAGCTCGCCGGGGAGGCGGGGGAGTACCGGGGAGCTGTTTTTT
TRBJ1-6	TRBD1	-	TRBV9	CASSSPGQVNSPLHF	TGTGCCAGCAGCTCCCCCGGACAGGTCAATTCACCCCTCCACTTT
TRBJ2-3	TRBD2	-	TRBV4-1	CASSLSEGDYTDTQYF	TGCGCCAGCAGCCTGTCCGAAGGGGACTACACAGATACGCAGTATTTT
TRBJ2-5	-	-	TRBV5-1	CASRPSPRETQYF	TGCGCCAGCAGACCATCCCCTAGGGAGACCCAGTACTTC
TRBJ2-4	TRBD1	-	TRBV7-8	CASSFEQGALNIQYF	TGTGCCAGCAGCTTCGAACAGGGGGCATTAAACATTCAGTACTTC
TRBJ2-3	-	once	TRBV12-5	CASGLGVSTDTQYF	TGTGCTAGTGGTTTGGGGGTATCCACAGATACGCAGTATTTT
TRBJ2-3	TRBD1	-	TRBV5-4	CASSLQQGETDTQYF	TGTGCCAGCAGCTTGCAACAGGGGGAAACAGATACGCAGTATTTT
TRBJ1-6	-	-	TRBV5-1	CASSLEISLYNSPLHF	TGCGCCAGCAGCTTGGAGATCAGTCTCTATAATTCACCCCTCCACTTT
TRBJ1-1	TRBD1	-	TRBV11-2	CASSERGQVNTEAFF	TGTGCCAGCAGCGAACGGGGACAGGTGAACACTGAAGCTTTCTTT
TRBJ1-1	-	-	TRBV9	CASSAARTHTEAFF	TGTGCCAGCAGCGCCGCTCGGACCCACACTGAAGCTTTCTTT